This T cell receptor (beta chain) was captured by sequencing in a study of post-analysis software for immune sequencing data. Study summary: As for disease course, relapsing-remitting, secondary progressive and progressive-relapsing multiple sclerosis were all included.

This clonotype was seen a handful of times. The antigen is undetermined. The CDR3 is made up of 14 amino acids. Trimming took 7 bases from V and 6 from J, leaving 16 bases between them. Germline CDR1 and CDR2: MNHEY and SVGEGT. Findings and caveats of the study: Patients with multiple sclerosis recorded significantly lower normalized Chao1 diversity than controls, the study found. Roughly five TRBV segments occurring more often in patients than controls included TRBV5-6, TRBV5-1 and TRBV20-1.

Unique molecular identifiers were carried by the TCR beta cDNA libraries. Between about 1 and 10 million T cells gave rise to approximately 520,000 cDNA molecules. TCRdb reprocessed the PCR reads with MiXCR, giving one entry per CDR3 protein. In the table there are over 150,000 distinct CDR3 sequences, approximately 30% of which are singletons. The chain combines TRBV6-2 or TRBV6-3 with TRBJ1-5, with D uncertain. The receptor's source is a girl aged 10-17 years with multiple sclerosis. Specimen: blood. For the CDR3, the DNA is TGTGCCAGCACCCCATGGGGAGATGGTCAGCCCCAGCATTTT. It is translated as CASTPWGDGQPQHF.